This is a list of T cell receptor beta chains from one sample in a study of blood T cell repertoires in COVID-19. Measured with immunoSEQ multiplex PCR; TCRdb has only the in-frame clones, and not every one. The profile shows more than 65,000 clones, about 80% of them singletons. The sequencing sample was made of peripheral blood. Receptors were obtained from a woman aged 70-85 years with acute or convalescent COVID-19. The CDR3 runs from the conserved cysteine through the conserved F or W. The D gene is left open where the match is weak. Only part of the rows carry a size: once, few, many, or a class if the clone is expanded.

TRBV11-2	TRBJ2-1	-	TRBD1	CASSWAAQGAVYNEQFF	TGTGCCAGCAGCTGGGCCGCTCAGGGGGCCGTTTACAATGAGCAGTTCTTC
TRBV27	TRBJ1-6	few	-	CASSLSRDNSPLHF	TGTGCCAGCAGTTTATCCAGGGATAATTCACCCCTCCACTTT
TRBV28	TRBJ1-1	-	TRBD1	CASSLSDRAGTEAFF	TGTGCCAGCAGTTTATCGGACAGGGCGGGGACTGAAGCTTTCTTT
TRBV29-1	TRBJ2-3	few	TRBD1	CSVEGGTGASDTQYF	TGCAGCGTTGAAGGGGGGACAGGGGCTTCAGATACGCAGTATTTT
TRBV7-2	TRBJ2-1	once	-	CASSLGLLPYNEQFF	TGTGCCAGCAGCTTAGGTCTTCTCCCCTACAATGAGCAGTTCTTC
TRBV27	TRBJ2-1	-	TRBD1	CASSSQTGYGNEQFF	TGTGCCAGCAGTAGCCAGACAGGGTACGGGAATGAGCAGTTCTTC
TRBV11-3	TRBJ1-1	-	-	CASSSTGNTEAFF	TGTGCCAGCAGCTCTACAGGTAACACTGAAGCTTTCTTT
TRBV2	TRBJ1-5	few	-	CASSPGGQPQHF	TGTGCCAGCAGTCCGGGGGGTCAGCCCCAGCATTTT
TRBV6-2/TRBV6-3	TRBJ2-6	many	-	CASSSGRVGSGANVLTF	TGTGCCAGCAGTTCGGGCAGGGTGGGCTCTGGGGCCAACGTCCTGACTTTC
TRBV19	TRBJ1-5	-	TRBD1	CASRQGSDSNQPQHF	TGTGCCAGTAGACAGGGGAGTGATAGCAATCAGCCCCAGCATTTT
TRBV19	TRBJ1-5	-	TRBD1	CASSKAPHTGGNQPQHF	TGTGCCAGTAGTAAGGCCCCCCACACAGGGGGCAATCAGCCCCAGCATTTT
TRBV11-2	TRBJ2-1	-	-	CASSSGGAWNEQFF	TGTGCCAGCAGCTCGGGTGGGGCCTGGAATGAGCAGTTCTTC
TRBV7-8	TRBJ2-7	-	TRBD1	CASSLKTGTGGFEQYF	TGTGCCAGCAGCTTAAAGACCGGGACAGGGGGCTTCGAGCAGTACTTC
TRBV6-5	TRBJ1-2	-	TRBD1	CASSRTGQGQGYTF	TGTGCCAGCAGTCGCACGGGACAGGGGCAAGGCTACACCTTC
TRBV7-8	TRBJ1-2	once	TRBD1	CASSRRTGDNYGYTF	TGTGCCAGCAGCCGCAGGACAGGGGATAACTATGGCTACACCTTC
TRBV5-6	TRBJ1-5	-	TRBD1	CASSFYRGFGNQPQHF	TGTGCCAGCAGCTTCTACAGGGGATTCGGCAATCAGCCCCAGCATTTT
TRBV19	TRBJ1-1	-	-	CASSRGFGRGDTEAFF	TGTGCCAGTAGTAGGGGGTTCGGGCGGGGAGACACTGAAGCTTTCTTT
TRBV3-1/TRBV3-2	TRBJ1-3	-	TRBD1	CASSQATGQGTIYF	TGTGCCAGCAGCCAAGCGACAGGGCAAGGGACCATATATTTT
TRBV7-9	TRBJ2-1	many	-	CASSLGPYNEQFF	TGTGCCAGCAGCTTGGGGCCGTACAATGAGCAGTTCTTC
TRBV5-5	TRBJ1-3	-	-	CASSLRDILISGNTIYF	TGTGCCAGCAGCCTCCGGGACATCTTGATCTCTGGAAACACCATATATTTT
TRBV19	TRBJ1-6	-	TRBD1	CASSTTGSDSPLHF	TGTGCCAGTAGTACGACAGGGTCGGATTCACCCCTCCACTTT
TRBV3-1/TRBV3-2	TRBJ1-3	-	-	CASSQGRGSGNTIYF	TGTGCCAGCAGCCAGGGGCGGGGCTCTGGAAACACCATATATTTT
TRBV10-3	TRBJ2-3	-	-	CAISESGGPGDTQYF	TGTGCCATCAGTGAGTCGGGGGGGCCTGGGGATACGCAGTATTTT
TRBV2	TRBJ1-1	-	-	CASRIQGMNTEAFF	TGTGCCAGCAGGATACAGGGTATGAACACTGAAGCTTTCTTT
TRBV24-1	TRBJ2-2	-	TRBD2	CATLGEGVDTGELFF	TGTGCCACCCTCGGGGAGGGAGTGGACACCGGGGAGCTGTTTTTT
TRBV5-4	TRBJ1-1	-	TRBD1	CASSSGTGDFIYTEAFF	TGTGCCAGCAGCTCGGGGACAGGGGATTTTATCTACACTGAAGCTTTCTTT